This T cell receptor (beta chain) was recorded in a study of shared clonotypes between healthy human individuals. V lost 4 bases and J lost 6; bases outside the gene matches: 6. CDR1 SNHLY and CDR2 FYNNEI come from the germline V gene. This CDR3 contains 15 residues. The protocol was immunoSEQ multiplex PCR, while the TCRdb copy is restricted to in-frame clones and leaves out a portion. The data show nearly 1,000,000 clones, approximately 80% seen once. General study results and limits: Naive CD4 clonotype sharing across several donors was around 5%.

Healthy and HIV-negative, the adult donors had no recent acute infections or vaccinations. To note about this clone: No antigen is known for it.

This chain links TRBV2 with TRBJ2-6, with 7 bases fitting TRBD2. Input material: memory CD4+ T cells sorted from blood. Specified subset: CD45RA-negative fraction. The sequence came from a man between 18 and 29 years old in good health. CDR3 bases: TGTGCCAGCAGTGTGGGGGGGATAAAGGCCAACGTCCTGACTTTC. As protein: CASSVGGIKANVLTF.